This TCR beta chain is drawn from a study of PD-L1 blockade in urothelial cancer. Across the whole study: A median roughly 150,000 T cells were found in blood samples.

The J segment lost 0 bases and the V segment lost 3 bases, leaving 6 bases of the junction unmatched. There are 16 residues in the CDR3. Germline V lookup: CDR1 SGDLS, CDR2 YYNGEE. Synthetic TCR analog templates were spiked into all PCRs individually. Assay used: immunoSEQ multiplex PCR; TCRdb lists only in-frame clones, some missing. The sample lists tens of thousands of clones, about 85% occurring once. Time point: pretreatment peripheral blood. The study collected 1 to 8 samples per patient, pretreatment and on-treatment. V and J are TRBV9 and TRBJ1-5; 7 bases agree with TRBD1. Sequences were derived from PBMCs, sampled around atezolizumab (anti-PD-L1) treatment. The receptor was isolated from a man in his 60s with urothelial cancer. The CDR3 DNA reads TGTGCCAGCAGCGAGGGGGCCGGGATTAGCAATCAGCCCCAGCATTTT. The encoded protein is CASSEGAGISNQPQHF.